Listed below are T cell receptor beta chains from one sample, sequenced in a study of response to subunit inactivated influenza vaccine. TCRdb re-called the RT-PCR reads through MiXCR, storing one row per CDR3 protein. The top ten hold 2.8% of the sample, which has about 540,000 distinct CDR3 sequences, approximately 20% seen once. This sample was shared with a second study, whose subject was T cells expressing NK-cell markers.

The specimen comprised CD4+ T cells sorted from PBMCs, sampled 12 days after vaccination. These receptors originate from a man aged 50-59 years who received an inactivated influenza vaccine. Each CDR3 is given with its conserved first and last residue. Each record gives: CDR3 DNA, CDR3 protein, J gene, V gene, D gene, clone size. The D gene is left open where the match is weak. The size field is filled for only some rows; it gives once, few, many or a size class.

TGTGCCACCAGTGATTTAGGACAGGGGGCTGAGGATACGCAGTATTTT	CATSDLGQGAEDTQYF	TRBJ2-3	TRBV24-1	TRBD1	few
TGCGCCAGCAGCTTGGGGACAGGGGGAGAGACCCAGTACTTC	CASSLGTGGETQYF	TRBJ2-5	TRBV5-1	TRBD1	many
TGTGCCAGCGCACTGAGAACTGAGAACACTGAAGCTTTCTTT	CASALRTENTEAFF	TRBJ1-1	TRBV6-1	.	.
TGTGCCACCAGTGTTCGGGACCGATTCACAGATACGCAGTATTTT	CATSVRDRFTDTQYF	TRBJ2-3	TRBV24-1	.	few
TGTGCCAGCAGTTTTCCCTTAGGAAACCAAGAGACCCAGTACTTC	CASSFPLGNQETQYF	TRBJ2-5	TRBV28	.	.
TGCGCCAGCAGCTTGGATGGGGGGGTGTACAATGAGCAGTTCTTC	CASSLDGGVYNEQFF	TRBJ2-1	TRBV5-1	TRBD2	few
TGCGCCAGCAGCCCATTTGAAAGGGGGAGAACTAATGAAAAACTGTTTTTT	CASSPFERGRTNEKLFF	TRBJ1-4	TRBV4-1	.	few
TGTGCCAGCAAAGACCGTAGGGGGTACAATGAGCAGTTCTTC	CASKDRRGYNEQFF	TRBJ2-1	TRBV19	.	.
TGCGCCAGCAGCCCTGTAAAAGCGGGGGCCGCCTACGAGCAGTACTTC	CASSPVKAGAAYEQYF	TRBJ2-7	TRBV5-1	TRBD2	few
TGTGCCAGCAGCTTAGCGGTTACCTTCTCCTACAATGAGCAGTTCTTC	CASSLAVTFSYNEQFF	TRBJ2-1	TRBV7-3	.	.
TGTGCCAGCAGCCCAGATATCGATACGCAGTATTTT	CASSPDIDTQYF	TRBJ2-3	TRBV7-9	.	.
TGTGCCAGCAGTTACTCATCTTTGGGACAGGGACAAGAGACCCAGTACTTC	CASSYSSLGQGQETQYF	TRBJ2-5	TRBV6-5	TRBD1	few
TGCAGTGCTACGGACTTCAAGACCGAGCAGTTCTTC	CSATDFKTEQFF	TRBJ2-1	TRBV20-1	.	few
TGTGCCAGCAGTTTATCGGCAAGGGTGGGCAATGAGCAGTTCTTC	CASSLSARVGNEQFF	TRBJ2-1	TRBV12-3/TRBV12-4	.	many
TGTGCCAGCAGCGTTATAGAGAGGACCTACAATGAGCAGTTCTTC	CASSVIERTYNEQFF	TRBJ2-1	TRBV11-2	.	.
TGTGCCAGCAGCCACCGTGGAGTTTCTGGGGCCAACGTCCTGACTTTC	CASSHRGVSGANVLTF	TRBJ2-6	TRBV3-1	.	.
TGTGCCAGCAGTTACGGGACAGGGCGAAGAGTTGTAGCCCTCCACTTT	CASSYGTGRRVVALHF	TRBJ1-6	TRBV6-5	TRBD1	.
TGCGCCAGCAGCTTGGCCCTTTCTGGGAATGAAAAACTGTTTTTT	CASSLALSGNEKLFF	TRBJ1-4	TRBV5-1	.	many
TGCAGTGCTCGGGAGGGGAGCAATCAGCCCCAGCATTTT	CSAREGSNQPQHF	TRBJ1-5	TRBV20-1	.	.
TGCGCCAGCAGCCCGGACAGGGCGGCCTATGGCTACACCTTC	CASSPDRAAYGYTF	TRBJ1-2	TRBV4-3	TRBD1	many
TGTGCCAGCAGAAACGGACTAGCGGGATCCTACAATGAGCAGTTCTTC	CASRNGLAGSYNEQFF	TRBJ2-1	TRBV28	TRBD2	.
TGTGCCAGCAGCCAAGTCCCGGGGCAGCCCCAGCATTTT	CASSQVPGQPQHF	TRBJ1-5	TRBV3-1	.	.
TGTGCCAGCAGCTTAGGGTATGCGGGGGGCCTGGGCGAGCAGTACTTC	CASSLGYAGGLGEQYF	TRBJ2-7	TRBV11-2	TRBD2	.
TGCGCCAGCAGCCAGGACAGGCTGGTTAATTCACCCCTCCACTTT	CASSQDRLVNSPLHF	TRBJ1-6	TRBV4-3	TRBD1	.
TGTGCCAGCGCGGGAGGGGTTTATGGAAACACCATATATTTT	CASAGGVYGNTIYF	TRBJ1-3	TRBV6-5	.	.
TGTGCCACCAGTGATGGACGGGGGGTGAACACTGAAGCTTTCTTT	CATSDGRGVNTEAFF	TRBJ1-1	TRBV24-1	.	.
TGTGCCAGCAGTTTGGGGGGAGTCACAAACATTCAGTACTTC	CASSLGGVTNIQYF	TRBJ2-4	TRBV12-3/TRBV12-4	.	few
TGCAGTGCTAGAGATCGTAGGAGGGGAAACACCGGGGAGCTGTTTTTT	CSARDRRRGNTGELFF	TRBJ2-2	TRBV20-1	.	.
TGTGCCATCAGTGAAAGAGACAGGGGGCAATATACGCAGTATTTT	CAISERDRGQYTQYF	TRBJ2-3	TRBV10-3	TRBD1	few
TGTGCCAGCAGCTCCGGACACAGCCTAAATCAGCCCCAGCATTTT	CASSSGHSLNQPQHF	TRBJ1-5	TRBV6-2/TRBV6-3	.	.
TGTGCCAGCAGCCAAGATCTACCGGGAGGGCCTGGGGGGGAGCTGTTTTTT	CASSQDLPGGPGGELFF	TRBJ2-2	TRBV4-2	TRBD2	.
TGTGCCAGCAGTCCCGAAGACCAAAACATTCAGTACTTC	CASSPEDQNIQYF	TRBJ2-4	TRBV6-1	.	.
TGCGCCAGCAGCTTGGGGGTAGCGGGAGGCCCAGAGACCCAGTACTTC	CASSLGVAGGPETQYF	TRBJ2-5	TRBV5-1	TRBD2	.
TGTGCCAGCAGCTCAGTGGGACAACACGAGCAGTACTTC	CASSSVGQHEQYF	TRBJ2-7	TRBV7-8	.	.
TGTGCCATCAGTGAATTGCGGGGGGATCAGCCCCAGCATTTT	CAISELRGDQPQHF	TRBJ1-5	TRBV10-3	.	.
TGTGCCAGCAGAACCGGGACAGGGGGCCCGGTTGAAAAACTGTTTTTT	CASRTGTGGPVEKLFF	TRBJ1-4	TRBV12-3/TRBV12-4	TRBD1	few
TGCAGTGCTAGCGTTACAAGACAAGAGACCCAGTACTTC	CSASVTRQETQYF	TRBJ2-5	TRBV20-1	.	few
TGTGCCAGCAGTTACCGTCGACAGGAACGGGGCCGGCTGTCCTACGAGCAGTACTTC	CASSYRRQERGRLSYEQYF	TRBJ2-7	TRBV6-2/TRBV6-3	.	few
TGCAGTGCTAGAGATCCCGGACTAATCATCCACAATGAGCAGTTCTTC	CSARDPGLIIHNEQFF	TRBJ2-1	TRBV20-1	.	.
TGTGCCAGCGGGACCGGAGGGACGGCACCCCTCCACTTT	CASGTGGTAPLHF	TRBJ1-6	TRBV3-1	.	.
TGTGCCATCACCACGACAGGGGATTCGAACACTGAAGCTTTCTTT	CAITTTGDSNTEAFF	TRBJ1-1	TRBV10-3	TRBD1	.
TGTGCCAGCAGCAGTTTTAAACGCTCTAGCACAGATACGCAGTATTTT	CASSSFKRSSTDTQYF	TRBJ2-3	TRBV7-8	.	few
TGTGCCAGCAGCGCCCGACCCGAGACCGGGGAGCTGTTTTTT	CASSARPETGELFF	TRBJ2-2	TRBV7-2	.	few
TGCGCCAGCAGCCTCAGACTAGCGGGAGGGCAAGAGACCCAGTACTTC	CASSLRLAGGQETQYF	TRBJ2-5	TRBV5-1	TRBD2	many
TGCGCCAGCAGCCAAGAGGTTCTAGCGGGGGGGCGAGTGAACACCGGGGAGCTGTTTTTT	CASSQEVLAGGRVNTGELFF	TRBJ2-2	TRBV4-3	TRBD2	few
TGCAGTGCCCCGAAGTGGGGGGATACGCAGTATTTT	CSAPKWGDTQYF	TRBJ2-3	TRBV20-1	.	many
TGTGCCAGCAGCTACTCACCCGGGACAGGGTTAGGCGAGCAGTACTTC	CASSYSPGTGLGEQYF	TRBJ2-7	TRBV11-2	TRBD1	.
TGTGCCAGCAGCTTTCCAACGGTCTCCTACGAGCAGTACTTC	CASSFPTVSYEQYF	TRBJ2-7	TRBV7-2	.	many
TGTGCCAGCAGCCAAATACTAAAGGGGTTTTTT	CASSQILKGFF	TRBJ1-4	TRBV7-9	.	.
TGTGCCAGCAGCACTTATAGCGGGGGGCAAGAGACCCAGTACTTC	CASSTYSGGQETQYF	TRBJ2-5	TRBV7-2	TRBD2	few
TGTGCCAGCAGCCTGGAGGGACTTCTCGGAAACACCATATATTTT	CASSLEGLLGNTIYF	TRBJ1-3	TRBV12-3/TRBV12-4	.	.
TGTGCCAGCAGAAAGGTGCCAACAGATACGCAGTATTTT	CASRKVPTDTQYF	TRBJ2-3	TRBV6-1	.	.
TGCAGTGCTCAAACTAGCGGGAGGAGTTATGAGCAGTTCTTC	CSAQTSGRSYEQFF	TRBJ2-1	TRBV20-1	TRBD2	few
TGCAGTGCTCCTAACACGTACCGTGAAGCTTTCTTT	CSAPNTYREAFF	TRBJ1-1	TRBV20-1	.	few
TGTGCCAGCAGCTTTGGGAGGGCCATCGACGAGCAGTACTTC	CASSFGRAIDEQYF	TRBJ2-7	TRBV7-2	TRBD2	few
TGCGCCAGCAGCTCAGGCCTGGACACCGCCTCACCCCTCCACTTT	CASSSGLDTASPLHF	TRBJ1-6	TRBV5-1	.	.
TGTGCCAGCAGCGGCATCGGCAATGAGCAGTTCTTC	CASSGIGNEQFF	TRBJ2-1	TRBV7-9	.	few
TGCAGTGCTAGAGATTCACAGGGGGCGACCGGGGAGCTGTTTTTT	CSARDSQGATGELFF	TRBJ2-2	TRBV20-1	TRBD1	.
TGTGCCAGCAGTCCTTGGCGGGGGGGGGGCACAGATACGCAGTATTTT	CASSPWRGGGTDTQYF	TRBJ2-3	TRBV28	TRBD2	.
TGCGCCAGCAGCCCCAATCAGGGGTACACCGGGGAGCTGTTTTTT	CASSPNQGYTGELFF	TRBJ2-2	TRBV4-3	.	.